A selection of T cell receptor beta chains follows, all from one sample in a study of response to subunit inactivated influenza vaccine. TCRdb used MiXCR to reprocess the RT-PCR reads, holding one entry per CDR3 protein. This table holds around 710,000 distinct CDR3 sequences, approximately 15% found once. The sample was PBMCs from blood, taken about 14 days before vaccination. Receptors were obtained from a man aged 45-65 years who received an inactivated influenza vaccine. Both conserved end residues are part of each CDR3. The D gene is left open where the match is weak. Clone size is given for some rows only: seen once, a few or many times, or a class if the clone is expanded.

TRBV7-9,few,TRBJ1-1,15,NA,TGTGCCAGCTCATCACTGGGAGGGGCCAAAACTGAAGCTTTCTTT,CASSSLGGAKTEAFF
TRBV2,NA,TRBJ2-3,15,NA,TGTGCCAGCCTCGATCGGAACCCTAGCACAGATACGCAGTATTTT,CASLDRNPSTDTQYF
TRBV7-9,once,TRBJ1-3,15,NA,TGTGCCAGCAGCCCGCGTAAGCCCTCTGGAAACACCATATATTTT,CASSPRKPSGNTIYF
TRBV11-2,many,TRBJ2-2,18,TRBD1,TGTGCCAGCAGCACTAGCCCTTACAGGGGGCGCGGCACCGGGGAGCTGTTTTTT,CASSTSPYRGRGTGELFF
TRBV20-1,NA,TRBJ1-2,11,NA,TGCAGTGCTAGAGGCATTTATGGCTACACCTTC,CSARGIYGYTF
TRBV29-1,few,TRBJ2-1,13,NA,TGCAGTGCCGGAAGGGGGTATTACAATGAGCAGTTCTTC,CSAGRGYYNEQFF
TRBV18,NA,TRBJ2-7,13,TRBD2,TGTGCCAGCTCCGGGCCTAGCGGCTACGAGCAGTACTTC,CASSGPSGYEQYF
TRBV2,few,TRBJ1-1,14,NA,TGTGCCCCCCGAAGGAGACAGCCGAACACTGAAGCTTTCTTT,CAPRRRQPNTEAFF
TRBV4-1,NA,TRBJ2-7,14,NA,TGCGCCAGCAGCCAAGATTGGAACTCCTACGAGCAGTACTTC,CASSQDWNSYEQYF
TRBV15,NA,TRBJ2-7,14,NA,TGTGCCACCAGCAGAGGCGACTATGACTCCGAGCAGTACTTC,CATSRGDYDSEQYF
TRBV20-1,few,TRBJ2-7,12,NA,TGCAGTGCTACGGACAGCCCGGGGGAGCAGTACTTC,CSATDSPGEQYF
TRBV11-2,few,TRBJ2-4,18,TRBD1,TGTGCCAGCAGCTATCGACAGGGGGCCCTCCTAGCCAAAAACATTCAGTACTTC,CASSYRQGALLAKNIQYF
TRBV12-3/TRBV12-4,NA,TRBJ2-2,15,NA,TGTGCCAGCAGGGTACAGGGACGGAACACCGGGGAGCTGTTTTTT,CASRVQGRNTGELFF
TRBV7-2,NA,TRBJ2-1,14,NA,TGTGCCAGCAGCCGTGGTGGGGGGGCCTATGAGCAGTTCTTC,CASSRGGGAYEQFF
TRBV9,many,TRBJ1-2,15,NA,TGTGCCAGCAGCGGCCCTCGCGGGGGACTGTATGGCTACACCTTC,CASSGPRGGLYGYTF
TRBV4-2,few,TRBJ2-4,20,TRBD2,TGTGCCAGCAGCAATCCGGAGAGCGGGGGAGCCGGGTTCGCCAAAAACATTCAGTACTTC,CASSNPESGGAGFAKNIQYF
TRBV7-9,many,TRBJ2-4,14,NA,TGTGCCAGCAGCTTAGCTACAGGAGGGGACATTCAGTACTTC,CASSLATGGDIQYF
TRBV20-1,NA,TRBJ2-1,12,NA,TGCAGTGCGAACCGCTTGAGGGATGAGCAGTTCTTC,CSANRLRDEQFF
TRBV7-9,NA,TRBJ1-5,12,NA,TGTGCCAGCAGCTTAGTGGGGGAGCCCCAGCATTTT,CASSLVGEPQHF
TRBV5-1,NA,TRBJ2-3,16,TRBD1,TGCGCCAGCAGGCAACAGGGGTTTGTCCCCACAGATACGCAGTATTTT,CASRQQGFVPTDTQYF
TRBV5-1,NA,TRBJ2-1,17,TRBD2,TGCGCCAGCAGCTTGGTCCCTACTAGCGGCCTTAACAATGAGCAGTTCTTC,CASSLVPTSGLNNEQFF
TRBV7-3,NA,TRBJ2-3,17,TRBD2,TGTGCCAGCAGCTTAAAGGCGGGAGGGCCGCCCACAGATACGCAGTATTTT,CASSLKAGGPPTDTQYF